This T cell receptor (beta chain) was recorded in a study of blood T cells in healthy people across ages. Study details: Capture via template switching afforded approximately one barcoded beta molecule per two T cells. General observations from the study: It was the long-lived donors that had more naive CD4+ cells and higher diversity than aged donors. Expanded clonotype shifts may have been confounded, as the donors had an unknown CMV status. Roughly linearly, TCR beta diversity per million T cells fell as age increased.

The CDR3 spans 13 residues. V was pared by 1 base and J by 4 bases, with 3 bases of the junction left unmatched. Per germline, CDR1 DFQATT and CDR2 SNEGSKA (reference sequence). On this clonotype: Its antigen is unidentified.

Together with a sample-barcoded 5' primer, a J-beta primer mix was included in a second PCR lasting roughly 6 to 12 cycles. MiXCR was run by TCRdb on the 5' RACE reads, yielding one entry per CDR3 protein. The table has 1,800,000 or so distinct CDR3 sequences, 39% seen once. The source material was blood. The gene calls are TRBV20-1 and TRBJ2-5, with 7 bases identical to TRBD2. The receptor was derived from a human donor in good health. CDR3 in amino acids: CSARVPSGETQYF. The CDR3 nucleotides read TGCAGTGCTAGAGTGCCTAGCGGAGAGACCCAGTACTTC.